These 28 T cell receptor beta chains came from one sample sequenced in a study of metastatic and nonmetastatic thyroid tumors. Thyroid surgery took place with no prior treatment in any patient. TCRdb re-called the PCR reads via MiXCR. The table has almost 85,000 clones, roughly an eighth seen once. The sample consisted of tumor tissue. These receptor sequences come from a female donor with papillary thyroid cancer or a benign thyroid nodule (not recorded which). Some clones in this sample may be carry-over from other donors' samples.

This clone was counted ten times or more. This rearrangement joins TRBV11-3 to TRBJ2-5, with 9 bases fitting TRBD2. The CDR3 runs to 15 residues. Germline V lookup: CDR1 SGHNT, CDR2 YENEEA. Trimming at V came to 1 base and at J to 7 bases, leaving 7 bases not matched to a gene. The CDR3 bases are TGTGCCAGCAGCTTAGTTGCGGGAGGGCCAGCGACCCAGTACTTC. Protein sequence: CASSLVAGGPATQYF.

Concerning this clone: Germline is not matched at one junction end, which may reflect a read error. The chain employs TRBV28 and TRBJ1-5; 8 nucleotides agree with TRBD1. This CDR3 comprises 16 residues. Germline CDR1 MDHEN, CDR2 SYDVKM. The CDR3 loop reads CASSATGVVANQPQHF. The CDR3 coding sequence is TGTGCCAGCAGCGCGACAGGGGTCGTTGCCAATCAGCCCCAGCATTTC.

This clone was counted once. A much larger clone sits a single nucleotide away, making a read error possible. The chain links TRBV7-6 to TRBJ2-5; D possibly matches TRBD1 or TRBD2 (5 bases each). Germline CDR1 reads SGHVS; CDR2 reads FNYEAQ. The CDR3 has 14 amino acids. CDR3 sequence (DNA): TGTGCCAGCAGCTTAGGTGGGGGAAAAGATACCCAGTACTTC. Translating it yields CASSLGGGKDTQYF.

Ten or more counts support this clone. The rearrangement links TRBV6-1 to TRBJ1-2; 11 bases are shared with TRBD1. The CDR3 runs to 14 residues. Germline V gene sequence: CDR1 MNHNS, CDR2 SASEGT. V was clipped by 10 bases and J by 6 bases; unmatched bases: 10. The CDR3 bases are TGTGCCACCCGGATAGGGACAGGGGGAAATGGCTACACCTTC. It is translated as CATRIGTGGNGYTF.

V gene TRBV13 combines with J gene TRBJ2-7, with D possibly being TRBD1 or TRBD2 (5 bases each). Per germline, CDR1 PRHDT and CDR2 FYEKMQ (reference sequence). This CDR3 region has 16 residues. The V end was cut by 5 bases, the J end by 2 bases, with 19 bases between. The CDR3 DNA sequence: TGTGCCAGCAGCGCCCGAGTGTCGGGGACGGCCTACGAGCAGTACTTC. The encoded protein is CASSARVSGTAYEQYF.

Remarks on this clone: Mismatch with germline at one junction end may stem from a read error. The V call is TRBV7-9, the J call TRBJ2-5; a possible D gene is TRBD2 (6 bases). CDR3 length: 15 amino acids. Germline CDR1 is SEHNR and CDR2 is FQNEAQ (reference sequence). In DNA form, the CDR3 reads TGTGCCAGCAGCCTGAAAAGGGCCCCTCGGGAGACACAGTACTTC. Encoded protein: CASSLKRAPRETQYF.

At least ten counts were recorded for this clone. The chain is built from TRBV6-1 and TRBJ2-7; D gene unclear. There are 12 residues in the CDR3. Trimming shortened V by 6 bases and J by 6 bases, and 12 bases separated the two germline ends. The V gene's germline CDR1 is MNHNS and CDR2 SASEGT. The CDR3 DNA reads as TGTGCCAGCAGCCCCCTCTACGGCGAGCAGTACTTC. It is translated as CASSPLYGEQYF.

This clone was detected many times. V gene TRBV27 combines with J gene TRBJ2-1; TRBD1 matches 10 bases. There are 15 residues in the CDR3. V dropped 4 bases and J dropped 4; count of bases not matched to a gene: 4. Germline values: CDR1 MNHEY, CDR2 SMNVEV (reference sequence). The DNA for the CDR3 is TGTGCCAGCAGTTCGCCGGGACAGGGGTACAATGAGCAGTTCTTC. Protein sequence: CASSSPGQGYNEQFF.

This clone was seen ten or more times. The rearrangement uses TRBV30 and TRBJ1-3, with D uncertain. The V gene lost 0 bases and the J gene lost 4 bases, with 13 bases spanning the gap. Germline V gene lookup returns CDR1 GTSNPN and CDR2 SVGIG (reference sequence). The CDR3 spans 15 residues. DNA of the CDR3: TGTGCCTGGAGTGTGGCCCAAAGGCCGGGAAACACCATATATTTT. Amino acid sequence: CAWSVAQRPGNTIYF.

In its sample, this clone was seen many times. This sequence joins TRBV9 and TRBJ2-5; 7 bases fit TRBD2. CDR1 is SGDLS, CDR2 YYNGEE, per germline. V dropped 7 bases and J dropped 2; count of bases not matched to a gene: 20. The CDR3 length is 18 residues. CDR3 nucleotides: TGTGCCAGCTCTGCGAGGTTGGCTAGCGGACCCGATCAAGAGACCCAGTACTTC. This gives the protein CASSARLASGPDQETQYF.

This clone occurred many times. The CDR3 here is CASSSDRVNNEQFF. The CDR3 DNA sequence: TGTGCCAGCAGCAGTGACAGGGTGAACAATGAGCAGTTCTTC. V gene TRBV11-2 combines with J gene TRBJ2-1; 7 positions match TRBD1. With 5 bases clipped from V and 5 bases from J, the junction kept 6 bases outside the gene matches. This CDR3 is built from 14 residues. Per germline, CDR1 SGHAT and CDR2 FQNNGV.

This clone came up many times. The CDR3 bases are TGCGCCAGCTCCTGGGGGGTAAACACTGAAGCTTTCTTT. Protein sequence: CASSWGVNTEAFF. The chain couples TRBV10-1 to TRBJ1-1, with D possibly TRBD1 on 5 matching bases. This CDR3 spans 13 amino acids. Between the trimmed V and J ends, which lost 8 bases and 2 bases, there was a span of 12 bases. The germline V gene encodes CDR1 WNHNN and CDR2 SYGVQD (reference sequence).

At least ten counts were recorded for this clone. This sequence joins TRBV4-1 and TRBJ1-3; TRBD1 might be the D (5 bases). From germline, CDR1 is MGHRA and CDR2 YSYEKL. V was clipped by 0 bases and J by 8 bases, with 20 bases between them. CDR3 size: 17 residues. The CDR3 loop is CASSQDRLRGSPHTIYF. The CDR3 DNA reads as TGCGCCAGCAGCCAAGATCGGTTGAGGGGATCGCCGCACACCATATATTTT.

Of note for this clone: Just one base apart from a much larger clone, this may be a read error. J is TRBJ2-1 and V is TRBV5-1; no definite D call. Per the germline V gene, CDR1 is SGHRS and CDR2 is YFSETQ. The CDR3 sequence is 12 residues long. Trimming removed 7 bases at V and 6 bases at J, with 11 bases between. As DNA, the CDR3 is TGCGCCAGCGAAGGACGGTCCAATGAGCAGTTCTTC. Protein: CASEGRSNEQFF.

This clone was detected ten times or more. The chain combines TRBV30 with TRBJ2-7; D gene unclear. The CDR3 covers 13 residues. The V and J ends lost 2 bases and 3 bases respectively, with 11 bases between them. Per the germline V gene, CDR1 is GTSNPN and CDR2 is SVGIG (reference sequence). This CDR3 reads CAWSLPPYYEQYF. The CDR3 DNA reads as TGTGCCTGGAGTTTACCTCCCTACTACGAGCAGTACTTC.

This clone was counted ten times or more. This chain links TRBV6-1 with TRBJ2-3; D is unresolved. Between the trimmed V and J ends, which lost 7 bases and 8 bases, there was a span of 19 bases. This CDR3 region has 14 residues. The germline gives CDR1 MNHNS, CDR2 SASEGT. The CDR3 sequence is CASIPDWVLGTQYF. The CDR3 DNA is TGTGCCAGCATACCCGACTGGGTTTTGGGTACGCAGTATTTT.

About this clone: The junction departs from the called germline gene at one end, perhaps through a read error. The CDR3 reads CASSDSRTLRRTESFF. As DNA, the CDR3 is TGTGCCAGCAGTGATTCTCGGACACTAAGGAGGACTGAATCTTTCTTT. V is TRBV2 and J is TRBJ1-1, with a tentative D call TRBD1 (5 bases). Germline-derived CDR1 and CDR2 are SNHLY and FYNNEI. The CDR3 runs to 16 residues.

This clone appeared many times. This chain uses TRBV12-3 or TRBV12-4 with TRBJ1-2; unclear D gene. Trimming pared 3 bases from V and 4 bases from J, leaving 9 bases between. CDR3 length: 13 amino acids. For the CDR3, the DNA is TGTGCCAGCAGTTTCAGACGGCTCTATGGCTACACCTTC. It translates to CASSFRRLYGYTF.

As concerns this clone: Because the CDR3 is missing its conserved closing phenylalanine or tryptophan, this is likely a read error. V gene TRBV6-5 combines with J gene TRBJ1-2, with 7 bases fitting TRBD1. Germline V gives CDR1 MNHEY, CDR2 SVGAGI. V was clipped by 6 bases and J by 8 bases; unmatched bases: 12. The CDR3 consists of 14 residues. In DNA form, the CDR3 reads TGTGCCAGCAGCTACACCCATCAGGGGGGAGGCTACACCTAC. Translated, it gives CASSYTHQGGGYTY.

The chain is built from TRBV10-2 and TRBJ1-6; D not certain. Germline V gene sequence: CDR1 WSHSY, CDR2 SAAADI. The length of the CDR3 is 15 residues. V was pared by 3 bases and J by 10 bases, with 16 bases between. CDR3: CASSDSHRIGSPLHF. The CDR3 nucleotides read TGCGCCAGCAGTGATAGTCATAGAATTGGGTCACCCCTCCACTTT.

This clone was seen repeatedly, ten times or more. The chain joins TRBV7-8 to TRBJ2-7, with D tentatively TRBD2 (5 bases). The CDR3 is 14 residues long. Between the trimmed V and J ends, which lost 5 bases and 3 bases, there was a span of 14 bases. CDR1 SGHVS and CDR2 FQNEAQ come from the germline V gene. CDR3 loop: CASSLEEALYEQYF. The CDR3 nucleotides are TGTGCCAGCAGCCTAGAGGAGGCGCTCTACGAGCAGTACTTC.

This clone was seen at least ten times. The chain has TRBV20-1 and TRBJ2-7; 12 bases fit TRBD2. From germline, CDR1 is DFQATT and CDR2 SNEGSKA (reference sequence). This CDR3 comprises 18 residues. Losses at the gene ends were 1 base for V and 0 bases for J; bases not matched to a gene: 10. CDR3 loop: CSARGRLAGGPSSYEQYF. The CDR3 coding sequence is TGCAGTGCTAGAGGTCGCCTAGCGGGAGGGCCTAGCTCCTACGAGCAGTACTTC.

This clone was recorded many times. This chain uses TRBV3-2 with TRBJ2-1; no check of the table's D call, TRBD2, against the DNA was made. TRBV3-2 is annotated as a pseudogene. The CDR3 is made up of 20 amino acids. The CDR3, as DNA: TGTGCCAGCAGCCAAGTTGGACTAGCGGCCTTCGGGAGCTCCTACAATGAGCAGTTCTTC. Its translation: CASSQVGLAAFGSSYNEQFF.

This clone was detected ten times or more. The chain combines TRBV11-3 with TRBJ2-5, with 7 bases fitting TRBD2. V gave up 6 bases and J gave up 5 bases; unmatched junction bases: 12. This CDR3 spans 15 amino acids. Germline CDR1 is SGHNT and CDR2 is YENEEA. The CDR3 protein is CASSSLGGSRETQYF. The CDR3 DNA reads TGTGCCAGCAGTTCCCTCGGCGGGAGTCGGGAGACCCAGTACTTC.

In its sample, this clone was seen many times. The V gene is TRBV7-9, the J gene TRBJ2-3, with unresolved D. Deletions cut 4 bases from V and 1 base from J, with 9 bases between. The CDR3 runs 14 residues. Per the germline V gene, CDR1 is SEHNR and CDR2 is FQNEAQ (reference sequence). CDR3 amino acids: CASSSPGRTDTQYF. DNA of the CDR3: TGTGCCAGCAGCTCCCCGGGCCGCACAGATACGCAGTATTTT.

This clone was observed many times. The gene calls are TRBV5-4 and TRBJ2-3, with unresolved D. Looked up from germline, CDR1 is SGHNT and CDR2 is YYREEE (reference sequence). The CDR3 contains 14 residues. Trimming removed 2 bases at V and 5 bases at J, with 12 bases between. The CDR3 loop is CASSFSTVIDTQYF. CDR3 in DNA: TGTGCCAGCAGCTTCTCTACGGTTATAGATACGCAGTATTTT.

This clone has just a few counts. The V call is TRBV6-1, the J call TRBJ1-6; TRBD1 is a possible D gene (5 bases). The CDR3 has 13 amino acids. Trimming shortened V by 7 bases and J by 7 bases, and 11 bases separated the two germline ends. Germline assignment: CDR1 MNHNS and CDR2 SASEGT. The CDR3 bases are TGTGCCAGCACCGGGGACGGGAATTCACCCCTCCACTTT. Its protein product is CASTGDGNSPLHF.

This clone showed up many times. The chain recombines TRBV6-1 with TRBJ1-1, with D unclear. There are 11 residues in the CDR3. The V gene's germline CDR1 is MNHNS and CDR2 SASEGT. V lost 9 bases and J 5 bases, leaving 10 bases between the germline ends. For the CDR3, the DNA is TGTGCCAGTTTAATGGGGACTGAAGCTTTCTTT. It translates to CASLMGTEAFF.